These 15 T cell receptor beta chains originate from one sample sequenced in a study of blood T cell repertoires in COVID-19. Profiled with immunoSEQ multiplex PCR; TCRdb holds only in-frame clones, not every one. This sample carries 200,000 or so clones, about 91% of them seen once, and the ten largest clones take 2% to 2.5%. Sequenced input: PBMCs or T cells enriched from blood (not recorded which). All receptors derive from a woman in her thirties or forties with acute COVID-19.

The rearrangement uses TRBV2 and TRBJ1-5; D gene ambiguous. This CDR3 has 17 amino acids. CDR1 and CDR2 from the germline V gene are SNHLY and FYNNEI. V dropped 3 bases and J dropped 0 bases, with 15 bases sitting between them. CDR3 sequence (DNA): TGTGCCAGCAGTGATGGCCGAGAGGGCCGTAGCAATCAGCCCCAGCATTTT. It translates to CASSDGREGRSNQPQHF. Combining the CDR3 with reference TRBV2 and TRBJ1-5 gives the whole variable domain EPEVTQTPSHQVTQMGQEVILRCVPISNHLYFYWYRQILGQKVEFLVSFYNNEISEKSEIFDDQFSVERPDGSNFTLKIRSTKLEDSAMYFCASSDGREGRSNQPQHFGDGTRLSIL.

This clone was observed a handful of times. The chain has TRBV29-1 and TRBJ1-2; D is uncertain. Germline lookup yields CDR1 SQVTM and CDR2 ANQGSEA. This CDR3 is 12 amino acids long. V was pared by 6 bases and J by 8 bases, with 16 bases between. DNA of the CDR3: TGCAGCGTGGAAAACGGGGTGAGGGGCTACACCTTC. This gives the protein CSVENGVRGYTF.

About this clone: This may arise from a read error, as a much more abundant clone is one base away. The same CDR3 also results from other DNA sequences found in this sample. The chain employs TRBV6-2 or TRBV6-3 and TRBJ1-5, with D uncertain. Germline CDR1 and CDR2: MNHEY and SVGEGT. The CDR3 consists of 15 residues. Trimming cost V 2 bases and J 0 bases, with 8 bases left between them. DNA for the CDR3: TGTGCCAGCAGTTACAGCGGATATAGCAATCAGCCCCAGCATTTT. It codes for CASSYSGYSNQPQHF.

The chain joins TRBV4-2 to TRBJ2-1, with unresolved D. CDR3 length: 13 residues. Germline values: CDR1 LGHNA, CDR2 YNFKEQ. Trimming took off 0 bases at V and 7 bases at J, with 7 bases between the two ends. The CDR3 region is CASSQDTGNEQFF. As DNA, the CDR3 is TGTGCCAGCAGCCAAGATACCGGTAATGAGCAGTTCTTC.

The V call is TRBV4-3, the J call TRBJ1-3; D is perhaps TRBD1 (6 bases). There are 15 residues in the CDR3. The V end was cut by 1 base, the J end by 0 bases, with 7 bases between. The germline V gene encodes CDR1 LGHNA and CDR2 YSLEER. The CDR3, as DNA: TGCGCCAGCAGCCAAGTACAGGGCTCTGGAAACACCATATATTTT. Residues: CASSQVQGSGNTIYF.

The chain recombines TRBV12-3 or TRBV12-4 with TRBJ2-7, with D hard to call. V was clipped by 3 bases and J by 3 bases, with 9 bases between them. The CDR3 sequence is 13 residues long. The chain's CDR3 is CASSFNLGYEQYF. Written as DNA, the CDR3 is TGTGCCAGCAGTTTCAACCTCGGCTACGAGCAGTACTTC.

This chain connects TRBV19 to TRBJ1-1; D not resolved. The CDR3 is 18 amino acids. The germline gives CDR1 LNHDA, CDR2 SQIVND (reference sequence). Trimming took off 3 bases at V and 0 bases at J, with 20 bases between the two ends. The DNA for the CDR3 is TGTGCCAGTAGTATCGGCCCCCTGACACTTATAATGAACACTGAAGCTTTCTTT. Its translation is CASSIGPLTLIMNTEAFF.

V gene TRBV12-3 or TRBV12-4 combines with J gene TRBJ1-3; no clear D. This CDR3 contains 12 residues. V was clipped by 7 bases and J by 4 bases, with 8 bases between them. The CDR3 DNA follows: TGTGCCAGCACCGGAGGGGGAAACACCATATATTTT. Encoded protein: CASTGGGNTIYF.

The V and J genes are TRBV19 and TRBJ1-6; D might be TRBD1 (5 bases). The germline gives CDR1 LNHDA, CDR2 SQIVND (reference sequence). This CDR3 contains 18 residues. With 3 bases removed from V and 0 bases from J, the gap between germline ends came to 15 bases. The CDR3 DNA reads as TGTGCCAGTAGTATCCTCGGGGGAGGAAGCTCCTATAATTCACCCCTCCACTTT. The encoded protein is CASSILGGGSSYNSPLHF.

This chain uses TRBV18 with TRBJ1-1, with 8 nucleotides matching TRBD1. The V gene end was trimmed by 4 bases and the J gene end by 3 bases; junction bases not matched to a gene: 1. The germline gives CDR1 KGHSH, CDR2 LQKENI. CDR3 size: 13 residues. The CDR3 sequence is CASSQTGDTEAFF. Here the CDR3 DNA reads TGTGCCAGCTCACAGACAGGGGACACTGAAGCTTTCTTT.

This chain uses TRBV9 with TRBJ1-3, with D unresolved. The V gene's germline CDR1 is SGDLS and CDR2 YYNGEE. V was pared by 0 bases and J by 0 bases, with 13 bases between. The CDR3 length is 17 residues. The CDR3 loop reads CASSVGFEWASGNTIYF. The CDR3 region has the DNA TGTGCCAGCAGCGTAGGATTCGAGTGGGCCTCTGGAAACACCATATATTTT.

The CDR3 reads CASRNPGTGAGEQYF. CDR3 bases: TGTGCCAGCAGAAATCCCGGGACAGGGGCTGGCGAGCAGTACTTC. This sequence joins TRBV5-4 and TRBJ2-7; 10 bases are shared with TRBD1. The CDR3 has 15 residues. The J segment lost 6 bases and the V segment lost 5 bases, leaving 11 bases of the junction unmatched. CDR1 and CDR2 (germline): SGHNT, YYREEE (reference sequence).

This clone was picked up a small number of times. The rearrangement joins TRBV19 to TRBJ1-4; no definite D call. Germline CDR1 and CDR2: LNHDA and SQIVND (reference sequence). V was cut by 1 base and J by 5 bases, with 11 bases left in between. The CDR3 consists of 15 residues. DNA for the CDR3: TGTGCCAGTAGTATAGGGAGGAGCCGCAATGAAAAACTGTTTTTT. This gives the protein CASSIGRSRNEKLFF.

The chain combines TRBV5-6 with TRBJ1-2; 8 nucleotides line up with TRBD1. The ends lost 0 bases at V and 8 bases at J; junction bases unmatched: 9. The CDR3 is made up of 15 amino acids. Germline CDR1 and CDR2: SGHDT and YYEEEE. CDR3 coding DNA: TGTGCCAGCAGCTTGGCCAGCAGGGGGCCCGTCGGCTACACCTTC. Its translation: CASSLASRGPVGYTF.

This chain connects TRBV10-2 to TRBJ2-7; no definite D call. The germline V gene encodes CDR1 WSHSY and CDR2 SAAADI. V lost 0 bases and J 0 bases, leaving 12 bases between the germline ends. This CDR3 is 16 amino acids long. The CDR3 region has the DNA TGCGCCAGCAGTGAGTCGAGGCTGACCCACTCCTACGAGCAGTACTTC. This codes for CASSESRLTHSYEQYF.